This TCR beta chain comes out of a study of T cell responses to AZD1222 COVID-19 vaccine. At the level of the study: Second-dose intervals near 4 or 12 weeks were combined. Findings and caveats of the study: Scientists sampled the repertoires only once the peak T cell response had passed. At study baseline, merely five or six AZD1222 recipients were seropositive. Distributed over spike, vaccine-associated CD4 TCRs predominated at 160-218 and 743-854.

Profiling relied on immunoSEQ multiplex PCR, and the TCRdb table lists in-frame clones only, not all of them. The sample holds around 100,000 clones; approximately 91% are singletons and the top ten take over 15%. Germline CDR1 is SGDLS and CDR2 is YYNGEE. The CDR3 contains 20 residues. The junction had 18 bases not matched to a gene; V was cut back by 4 bases and J by 3 bases. On this clone: As yet, its antigen is unknown.

This TCR came from an adult in good health. The sample consisted of peripheral blood, taken on day 0 of AZD1222 vaccination. The gene calls are TRBV9 and TRBJ1-4; 10 positions agree with TRBD1. The DNA for the CDR3 is TGTGCCAGCAGCTCCATAAATCCGGGACAGGGGAGAGGGGCTAATGAAAAACTGTTTTTT. It is translated as CASSSINPGQGRGANEKLFF.